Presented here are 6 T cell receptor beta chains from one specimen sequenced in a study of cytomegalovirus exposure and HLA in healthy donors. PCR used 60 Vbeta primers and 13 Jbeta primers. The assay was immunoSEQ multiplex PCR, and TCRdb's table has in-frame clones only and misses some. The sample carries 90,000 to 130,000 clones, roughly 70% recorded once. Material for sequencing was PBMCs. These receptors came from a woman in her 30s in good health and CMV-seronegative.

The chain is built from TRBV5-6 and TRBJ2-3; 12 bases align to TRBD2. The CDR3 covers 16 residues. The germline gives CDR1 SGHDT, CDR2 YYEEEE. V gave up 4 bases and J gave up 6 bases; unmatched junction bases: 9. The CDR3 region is CASSLTSGRVRDTQYF. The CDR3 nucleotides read TGTGCCAGCAGCCTGACTAGCGGGAGAGTCCGGGATACGCAGTATTTT.

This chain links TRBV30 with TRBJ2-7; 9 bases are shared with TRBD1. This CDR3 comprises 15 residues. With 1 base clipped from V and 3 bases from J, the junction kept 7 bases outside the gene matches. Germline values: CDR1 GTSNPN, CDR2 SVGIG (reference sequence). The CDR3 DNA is TGTGCCTGGAGTGCGGGACAGGGACGGAGCTACGAGCAGTACTTC. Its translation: CAWSAGQGRSYEQYF.

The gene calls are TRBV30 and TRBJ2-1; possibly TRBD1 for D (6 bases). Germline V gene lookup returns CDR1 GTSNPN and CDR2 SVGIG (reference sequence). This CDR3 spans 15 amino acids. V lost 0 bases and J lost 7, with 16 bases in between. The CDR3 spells CAWSVLRQGRNEQFF. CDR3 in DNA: TGTGCCTGGAGTGTACTACGGCAGGGGCGGAATGAGCAGTTCTTC.

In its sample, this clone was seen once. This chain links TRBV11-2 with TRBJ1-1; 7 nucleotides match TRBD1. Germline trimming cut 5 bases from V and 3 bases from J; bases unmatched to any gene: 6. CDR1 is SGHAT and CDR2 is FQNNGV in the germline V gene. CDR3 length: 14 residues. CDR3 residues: CASSKDRSDTEAFF. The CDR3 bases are TGTGCCAGCAGCAAGGACAGGTCGGACACTGAAGCTTTCTTT.

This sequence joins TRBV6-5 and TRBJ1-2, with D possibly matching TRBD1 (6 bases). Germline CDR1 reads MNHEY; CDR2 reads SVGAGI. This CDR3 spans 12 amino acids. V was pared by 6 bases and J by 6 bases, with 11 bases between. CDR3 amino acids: CASRGSGDGYTF. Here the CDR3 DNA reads TGTGCCAGCAGAGGGTCAGGGGATGGCTACACCTTC.

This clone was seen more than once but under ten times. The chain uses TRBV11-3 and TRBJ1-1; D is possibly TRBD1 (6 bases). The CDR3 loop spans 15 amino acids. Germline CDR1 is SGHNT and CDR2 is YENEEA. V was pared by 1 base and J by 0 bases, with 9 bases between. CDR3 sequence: CASSLGTAMNTEAFF. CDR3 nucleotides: TGTGCCAGCAGCTTAGGGACAGCCATGAACACTGAAGCTTTCTTT.